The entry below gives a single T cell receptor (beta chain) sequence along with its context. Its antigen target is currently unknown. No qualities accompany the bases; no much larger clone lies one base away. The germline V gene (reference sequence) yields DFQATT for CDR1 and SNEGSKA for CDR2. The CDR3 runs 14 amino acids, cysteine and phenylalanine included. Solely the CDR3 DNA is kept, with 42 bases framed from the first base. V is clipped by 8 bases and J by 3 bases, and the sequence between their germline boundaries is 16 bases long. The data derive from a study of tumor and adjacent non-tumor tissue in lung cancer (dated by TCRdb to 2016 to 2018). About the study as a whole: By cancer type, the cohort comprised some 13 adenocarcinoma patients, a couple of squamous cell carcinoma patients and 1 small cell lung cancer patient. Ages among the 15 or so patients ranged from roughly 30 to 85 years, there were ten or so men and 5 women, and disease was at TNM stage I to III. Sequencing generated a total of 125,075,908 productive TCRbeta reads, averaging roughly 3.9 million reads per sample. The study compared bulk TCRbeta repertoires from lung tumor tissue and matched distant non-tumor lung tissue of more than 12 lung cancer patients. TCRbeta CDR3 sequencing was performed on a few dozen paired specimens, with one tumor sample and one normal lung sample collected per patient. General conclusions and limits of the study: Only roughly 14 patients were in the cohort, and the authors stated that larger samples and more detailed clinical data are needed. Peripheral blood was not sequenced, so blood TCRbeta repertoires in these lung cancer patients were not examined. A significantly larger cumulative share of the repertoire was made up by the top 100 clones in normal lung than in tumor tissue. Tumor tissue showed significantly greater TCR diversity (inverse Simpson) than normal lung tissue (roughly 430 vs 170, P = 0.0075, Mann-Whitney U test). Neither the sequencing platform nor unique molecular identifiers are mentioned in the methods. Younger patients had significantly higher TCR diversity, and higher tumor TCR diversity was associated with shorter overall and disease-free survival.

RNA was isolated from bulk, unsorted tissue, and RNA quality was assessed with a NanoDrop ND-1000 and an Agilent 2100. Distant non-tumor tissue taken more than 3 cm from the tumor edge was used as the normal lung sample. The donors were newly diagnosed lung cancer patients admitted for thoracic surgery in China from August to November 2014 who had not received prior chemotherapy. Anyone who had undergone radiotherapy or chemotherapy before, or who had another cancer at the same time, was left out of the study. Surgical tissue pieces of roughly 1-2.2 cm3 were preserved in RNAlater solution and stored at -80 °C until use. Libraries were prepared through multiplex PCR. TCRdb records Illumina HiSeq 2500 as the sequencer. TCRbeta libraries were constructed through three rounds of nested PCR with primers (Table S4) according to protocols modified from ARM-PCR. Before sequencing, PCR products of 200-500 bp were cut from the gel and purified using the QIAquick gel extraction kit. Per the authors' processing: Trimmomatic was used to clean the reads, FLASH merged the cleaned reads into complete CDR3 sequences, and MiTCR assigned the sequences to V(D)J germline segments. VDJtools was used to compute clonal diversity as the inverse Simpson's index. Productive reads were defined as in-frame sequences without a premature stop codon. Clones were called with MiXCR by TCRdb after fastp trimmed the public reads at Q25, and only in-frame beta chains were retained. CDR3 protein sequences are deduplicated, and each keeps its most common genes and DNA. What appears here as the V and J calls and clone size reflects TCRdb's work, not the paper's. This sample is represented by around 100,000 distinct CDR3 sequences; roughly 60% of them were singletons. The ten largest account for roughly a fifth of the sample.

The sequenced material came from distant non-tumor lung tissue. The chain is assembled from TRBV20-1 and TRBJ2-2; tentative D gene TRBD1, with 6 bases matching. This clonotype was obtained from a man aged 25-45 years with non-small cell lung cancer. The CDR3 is CSIKEGEDTGELFF. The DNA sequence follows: TGCAGTATTAAAGAGGGGGAAGACACCGGGGAGCTGTTTTTT.